These 11 T cell receptor beta chains share one sample of origin, sequenced in a study of blood T cell repertoires in COVID-19. Using immunoSEQ multiplex PCR, the repertoire was profiled, and TCRdb retains in-frame clones only, with some absent. This sample carries 130,000 to 150,000 clones, roughly four fifths of them seen once, and the ten largest clones take 13% to 15%. Sequencing used peripheral blood. These receptors came from a human donor with acute or convalescent COVID-19. The donor label of this sample is uncertain.

The rearrangement uses TRBV3-1 (or the pseudogene TRBV3-2) and TRBJ2-5, with TRBD2 matching over 8 bases. The CDR3 has 15 amino acids. V trimming: 4 bases; J trimming: 3 bases; junction bases outside the gene matches: 7. Germline V gene data show CDR1 as LGHDT and CDR2 as YNNKEL (reference sequence). The CDR3 DNA reads as TGTGCCAGCAGCCGCGGACGGACTAGCAAAGAGACCCAGTACTTC. It specifies CASSRGRTSKETQYF.

This sequence joins TRBV9 and TRBJ1-6; 7 positions agree with TRBD1. Germline CDR1 is SGDLS and CDR2 is YYNGEE. Trimming removed 2 bases from V and 7 bases from J; junction bases left unmatched: 3. The CDR3 contains 14 residues. CDR3 amino acids: CASSVDRANSPLHF. CDR3 coding DNA: TGTGCCAGCAGCGTCGACAGGGCGAATTCACCCCTCCACTTT.

The gene calls are TRBV11-1 and TRBJ2-7; TRBD1 aligns across 9 bases. The CDR3 contains 14 residues. After removal of 3 bases from V and 6 bases from J, the junction contained 6 bases not matched to a gene. The germline V gene has CDR1 SGHAT and CDR2 FQDESV (reference sequence). DNA for the CDR3: TGTGCCAGCAGCTTCCCCGGGACAGGGACCGAGCAGTACTTC. Its translation is CASSFPGTGTEQYF.

CDR3 bases: TGCGCCAGCAGCTTAGGACAGGGCTCTAACACCATATATTTT. Residues: CASSLGQGSNTIYF. The rearrangement uses TRBV5-1 and TRBJ1-3, with 8 bases matching TRBD1. J gave up 7 bases and V 2 bases, and 5 bases lay outside the gene matches. The germline V gene has CDR1 SGHRS and CDR2 YFSETQ. The CDR3 is made up of 14 amino acids.

The gene calls are TRBV29-1 and TRBJ2-1; a possible D gene is TRBD2 (7 bases). This CDR3 comprises 14 residues. The germline gives CDR1 SQVTM, CDR2 ANQGSEA. With 7 bases removed from V and 9 bases from J, the gap between germline ends came to 22 bases. The CDR3 spells CSALRGAARGEQFF. CDR3 DNA sequence: TGCAGCGCCCTCCGGGGGGCCGCGCGTGGTGAGCAGTTCTTC.

This clone was detected a few times. This chain links TRBV5-6 with TRBJ1-1; D is uncertain. V was shortened by 2 bases and J by 7 bases, with 6 bases between the two germline ends. From germline, CDR1 is SGHDT and CDR2 YYEEEE. The CDR3 extends over 11 amino acids. The CDR3 here is CASSFEIEAFF. CDR3 DNA: TGTGCCAGCAGCTTTGAGATTGAAGCTTTCTTT. Full variable domain (remainder filled in from reference TRBV5-6 and TRBJ1-1): DAGVTQSPTHLIKTRGQQVTLRCSPKSGHDTVSWYQQALGQGPQFIFQYYEEEERQRGNFPDRFSGHQFPNYSSELNVNALLLGDSALYLCASSFEIEAFFGQGTRLTVV.

The gene calls are TRBV5-1 and TRBJ1-4; possible D gene TRBD1, 5 bases. This CDR3 is built from 14 residues. Trimming stripped 3 bases from V and 6 bases from J, with 12 bases between. CDR1 and CDR2 from the germline V gene are SGHRS and YFSETQ. The CDR3: CASSSQGADEKLFF. The CDR3 region has the DNA TGCGCCAGCAGCTCCCAGGGTGCGGATGAAAAACTGTTTTTT.

This clone was seen just once. The genes are TRBV5-1 and TRBJ2-1, with D possibly matching TRBD2 (6 bases). The length of the CDR3 is 15 residues. Germline V CDR1 and CDR2: SGHRS, YFSETQ. V lost 2 bases to trimming and J lost 6 bases, with 15 bases between them. DNA for the CDR3: TGCGCCAGCAGCTTAGCGGGCTTAAAGATCAATGAGCAGTTCTTC. Translating gives CASSLAGLKINEQFF. Using reference TRBV5-1 and TRBJ2-1 for the parts outside the CDR3, the full variable domain is KAGVTQTPRYLIKTRGQQVTLSCSPISGHRSVSWYQQTPGQGLQFLFEYFSETQRNKGNFPGRFSGRQFSNSRSEMNVSTLELGDSALYLCASSLAGLKINEQFFGPGTRLTVL.

The chain employs TRBV4-1 and TRBJ1-2, with D uncertain. V lost 1 base, J lost 0 bases, and 9 bases lay in between. The CDR3 is made up of 15 amino acids. Germline V gene sequence: CDR1 MGHRA, CDR2 YSYEKL. This CDR3 reads CASSQVRPSNYGYTF. CDR3 sequence (DNA): TGCGCCAGCAGCCAAGTGCGGCCTTCTAACTATGGCTACACCTTC.

V usage is TRBV2 and J usage is TRBJ1-3; D might be TRBD1 (5 bases). The CDR3 is 14 amino acids. Between the trimmed V and J ends, which lost 6 bases and 4 bases, there was a span of 13 bases. Germline loops: CDR1 SNHLY, CDR2 FYNNEI. DNA of the CDR3: TGTGCCAGCAGCTTGACAGAGGCGGGAAACACCATATATTTT. Translated: CASSLTEAGNTIYF.

This clone turned up a few times. This chain links TRBV6-4 with TRBJ2-7; 10 nucleotides match TRBD1. Looked up from germline, CDR1 is MRHNA and CDR2 is SNTAGT. The ends lost 7 bases at V and 5 bases at J; junction bases unmatched: 8. This CDR3 is 14 amino acids long. CDR3 nucleotide sequence: TGTGCCAGCATTGGAGGGACAGGGGCCCACGAGCAGTACTTC. Translating gives CASIGGTGAHEQYF.